This TCR beta chain is drawn from a study of control samples from healthy donors and cancer patients. Clones were read by immunoSEQ multiplex PCR, and TCRdb kept only the in-frame ones, dropping some. Among about 150,000 clones listed, about 94% were seen once. Sequencing used blood. The receptor comes from a man aged 40-50 years in good health.

The CDR3 DNA is TGTGCCAGCACTTTCGACAGGGGGAACACCGGGGAGCTGTTTTTT. Translated, it gives CASTFDRGNTGELFF. V is TRBV6-5 and J is TRBJ2-2, with 8 bases aligning to TRBD1. V trimming: 7 bases; J trimming: 1 base; junction bases outside the gene matches: 5. The CDR3 spans 15 residues. Germline V gene lookup returns CDR1 MNHEY and CDR2 SVGAGI.